This entry lists 2 T cell receptor beta chains sequenced from one sample in a study of blood T cells in healthy people across ages (dated by TCRdb to about 2015). The library came from 5' RACE. Sequencing relied on an Illumina HiSeq 2500. A second PCR of about 6 to 12 cycles was run with a J-beta primer mix and a sample-barcoded 5' primer. The public reads were run again by TCRdb, first through fastp at Q25 and then through MiXCR, and only productive beta chains were kept. One record per CDR3 amino acid sequence lists the most common genes and DNA. In this sample the table shows 720,000 or so distinct CDR3 sequences, 35% to 50% of which occur a single time. Around 32% of the sample is in the top ten clones. The material sequenced was blood. The receptor source for this set is a man at least 80 years old in good health.

This sequence joins TRBV7-6 and TRBJ2-3, with TRBD1 as a possible D gene (5 bases). The CDR3 spans 15 residues. V lost 5 bases, J lost 2 bases, and 14 bases lay in between. Germline CDR1 SGHVS, CDR2 FNYEAQ. In DNA, the CDR3 is TGTGCCAGCAGCCTTACTGGCAGGGACACAGATACGCAGTATTTT. Protein sequence: CASSLTGRDTDTQYF.

As regards this clonotype: The final CDR3 position lacks the conserved phenylalanine or tryptophan, pointing to a likely read error. CDR3 in DNA: TGTGCCAGCAGCCACAGGGGAAGTTCGGGCACTGAAGCTTTCCTT. Its translation is CASSHRGSSGTEAFL. The rearrangement links TRBV12-3 or TRBV12-4 to TRBJ1-1; TRBD1 agrees at 7 bases. This CDR3 is 15 amino acids long. With 6 bases clipped from V and 4 bases from J, the junction kept 11 bases outside the gene matches.